This entry is about one TCR beta chain. The antigen is not known. The sample originates from a study of cytomegalovirus exposure and HLA in healthy donors. Regarding the study as a whole: Later work associated 16,951 TCR beta sequences with HLA alleles at 0.05 false discovery rate. One variant, a missense change in DCLRE1C, was linked in a later analysis to TCR beta V- and J-gene trimming.

Trimming cost V 1 base and J 8 bases, with 12 bases left between them. The germline V gene has CDR1 LGHNA and CDR2 YSLEER. The CDR3 covers 15 residues. This PCR relied on a set of 60 Vbeta primers and 13 Jbeta primers. TCRdb's copy holds only in-frame clones and misses some; the assay was immunoSEQ multiplex PCR. The table includes approximately 150,000 clones, roughly four fifths detected once. This sequence was found in a woman aged 55-70 years in good health and CMV-seropositive. The rearrangement links TRBV4-3 to TRBJ2-6, with D perhaps TRBD1 (5 bases). Source material: PBMCs. The chain's CDR3 is CASSQGRQPSNVLTF. CDR3 coding DNA: TGCGCCAGCAGCCAAGGGAGACAGCCCTCCAACGTCCTGACTTTC.